One sample yielded the 18 T cell receptor beta chains listed below, sequenced in a study of shared clonotypes between healthy human individuals. This table comes from immunoSEQ multiplex PCR, and its TCRdb copy is limited to in-frame clones, with some not included. Found here are fewer than 2.5 million clones, 80% to 95% of them singletons; the top ten hold approximately 0.36%. The sequenced sample was naive CD4+ T cells from PBMCs. Subset defined: CD45RA+ positively selected. The source of these receptors is a man younger than 35 in good health. Some clones in this sample may be carry-over from other donors' samples.

On this clone: The same CDR3 can be traced to other DNA sequences in this sample. The genes are TRBV4-1 and TRBJ2-2; D perhaps matches TRBD1 (6 bases). CDR1 MGHRA and CDR2 YSYEKL come from the germline V gene. Trimming left V 0 bases short and J 0 bases short, with 11 bases between. The CDR3 runs 17 residues. The CDR3 protein is CASSQEGAGANTGELFF. CDR3 bases: TGCGCCAGCAGCCAAGAGGGGGCAGGAGCGAACACCGGGGAGCTGTTTTTT.

The rearrangement links TRBV18 to TRBJ2-7; 8 bases agree with TRBD2. There are 15 residues in the CDR3. Germline V lookup: CDR1 KGHSH, CDR2 LQKENI. V dropped 1 base and J dropped 3; count of bases not matched to a gene: 5. This chain's CDR3 is CASSPLASGSYEQYF. CDR3 sequence (DNA): TGTGCCAGCTCACCACTTGCAAGCGGGAGCTACGAGCAGTACTTC.

The chain combines TRBV5-1 with TRBJ2-7; TRBD1 matches 8 bases. Germline CDR1 SGHRS, CDR2 YFSETQ. This CDR3 region has 14 residues. Trimming at V came to 4 bases and at J to 3 bases, leaving 6 bases not matched to a gene. CDR3 nucleotides: TGCGCCAGCAGCACCCGGACAGGGAACTACGAGCAGTACTTC. This sequence encodes CASSTRTGNYEQYF.

This clone was detected once. V usage is TRBV28 and J usage is TRBJ1-2, with D unresolved. The CDR3 consists of 16 residues. V lost 4 bases to trimming and J lost 4 bases, with 19 bases between them. From germline, CDR1 is MDHEN and CDR2 SYDVKM. CDR3 DNA sequence: TGTGCCAGCAGTTCCGGGTACCTGGATCGTCGCTATGGCTACACCTTC. This sequence encodes CASSSGYLDRRYGYTF.

V is TRBV2 and J is TRBJ2-7, with TRBD1 identical over 8 bases. Germline assignment: CDR1 SNHLY and CDR2 FYNNEI. The CDR3 contains 13 residues. The V segment lost 7 bases and the J segment 4 bases; nucleotides outside the gene matches: 6. CDR3 bases: TGTGCCAGCAAGGCAGGGGGCGGGTACGAGCAGTACTTC. Its protein is CASKAGGGYEQYF.

The chain employs TRBV6-5 and TRBJ2-2, with TRBD1 as a possible D gene (5 bases). CDR3 length: 14 amino acids. V was trimmed by 4 bases and J by 5 bases, leaving 11 bases between them. CDR1 MNHEY and CDR2 SVGAGI come from the germline V gene. The CDR3 loop is CASSFSRETGELFF. The CDR3 region has the DNA TGTGCCAGCAGTTTTTCCAGGGAAACCGGGGAGCTGTTTTTT.

V and J are TRBV11-2 and TRBJ2-7; D might be TRBD2 (7 bases). V lost 5 bases and J 1 base, leaving 21 bases between the germline ends. Germline V lookup: CDR1 SGHAT, CDR2 FQNNGV. This CDR3 is built from 17 residues. CDR3 DNA sequence: TGTGCCAGCAGCCCTCGGGACACCCGCGGGGGTTCCTACGAGCAGTACTTC. This encodes CASSPRDTRGGSYEQYF.

The rearrangement joins TRBV9 to TRBJ2-3, with 12 bases identical to TRBD2. This CDR3 region has 18 residues. CDR1 is SGDLS and CDR2 is YYNGEE in the germline V gene. The trim removed 0 bases at V and 3 bases at J, leaving 8 bases unmatched. CDR3 protein: CASSVALQTSGRTDTQYF. The CDR3 DNA follows: TGTGCCAGCAGCGTAGCACTGCAGACTAGCGGGAGAACAGATACGCAGTATTTT.

The chain uses TRBV7-9 and TRBJ2-7; D call uncertain. The length of the CDR3 is 12 residues. Germline assignment: CDR1 SEHNR and CDR2 FQNEAQ (reference sequence). The ends were cut back, 1 base at V and 6 bases at J, with 7 bases in the middle. CDR3 residues: CASSLDFLEQYF. The DNA of the CDR3 is TGTGCCAGCAGCTTAGACTTCCTCGAGCAGTACTTC.

V is TRBV9 and J is TRBJ2-1; TRBD2 agrees at 11 bases. V lost 4 bases and J lost 4; bases outside the gene matches: 7. CDR1 SGDLS and CDR2 YYNGEE come from the germline V gene. This CDR3 contains 16 residues. The chain's CDR3 is CASSLTGTSGYNEQFF. CDR3 nucleotide sequence: TGTGCCAGCAGCTTAACCGGGACTAGCGGATACAATGAGCAGTTCTTC.

This rearrangement joins TRBV7-3 to TRBJ2-2; D remains ambiguous. Germline V gene lookup returns CDR1 SGHTA and CDR2 FQGTGA. Deletions cut 5 bases from V and 6 bases from J, with 16 bases between. The length of the CDR3 is 15 residues. This CDR3 is CASSPTLTPPGELFF. CDR3 nucleotides: TGTGCCAGCAGCCCCACCCTCACCCCTCCCGGGGAGCTGTTTTTT.

Concerning this clone: The sample carries other DNA sequences with the same CDR3. This chain connects TRBV9 to TRBJ2-1; D call uncertain. Germline values: CDR1 SGDLS, CDR2 YYNGEE. V was clipped by 3 bases and J by 2 bases, with 6 bases between them. This CDR3 has 13 amino acids. This CDR3 is CASSAGTYNEQFF. CDR3 sequence (DNA): TGTGCCAGCAGCGCTGGGACCTACAATGAGCAGTTCTTC.

The chain carries TRBV7-9 and TRBJ2-1; 8 positions match TRBD2. Germline V gene sequence: CDR1 SEHNR, CDR2 FQNEAQ (reference sequence). With 2 bases clipped from V and 16 bases from J, the junction kept 4 bases outside the gene matches. This CDR3 comprises 11 residues. CDR3 residues: CASSLTGGPFF. The DNA for the CDR3 is TGTGCCAGCAGCTTAACGGGAGGGCCTTTCTTC.

The chain carries TRBV7-2 and TRBJ2-1; 11 bases match TRBD2. V shed 3 bases, J shed 8 bases, and the junction held 9 bases outside the gene matches. The CDR3 has 16 residues. From germline, CDR1 is SGHTA and CDR2 FQGNSA. The chain's CDR3 is CASSFRTSGPRDEQFF. CDR3 sequence (DNA): TGTGCCAGCAGCTTCCGGACTAGCGGGCCCAGGGATGAGCAGTTCTTC.

V gene TRBV4-1 combines with J gene TRBJ2-7, with TRBD1 as a possible D gene (6 bases). CDR1 is MGHRA, CDR2 YSYEKL, per germline. Trimming took 3 bases from V and 0 from J, leaving 27 bases between them. There are 20 residues in the CDR3. CDR3 residues: CASSQAFGGLTNSPSYEQYF. The CDR3 nucleotides are TGCGCCAGCAGCCAGGCGTTTGGGGGCTTAACTAATTCTCCCTCCTACGAGCAGTACTTC.

The V and J genes are TRBV5-5 and TRBJ2-2; D might be TRBD1 (5 bases). Per germline, CDR1 SGHKS and CDR2 YYEKEE (reference sequence). This CDR3 region has 15 residues. Trimming left V 0 bases short and J 4 bases short, with 10 bases between. The CDR3 sequence is CASSLGQGGTGELFF. The CDR3 DNA reads as TGTGCCAGCAGCTTGGGCCAGGGTGGCACCGGGGAGCTGTTTTTT.

The chain carries TRBV27 and TRBJ1-4; maybe TRBD1 (5 bases). Between the trimmed V and J ends, which lost 2 bases and 4 bases, there was a span of 14 bases. The CDR3 runs 16 residues. In germline, CDR1 is MNHEY, CDR2 SMNVEV (reference sequence). The CDR3 region has the DNA TGTGCCAGCAGTTTAGAGGGCCGGGACCATAATGAAAAACTGTTTTTT. It translates to CASSLEGRDHNEKLFF. Full variable domain (remainder filled in from reference TRBV27 and TRBJ1-4): EAQVTQNPRYLITVTGKKLTVTCSQNMNHEYMSWYRQDPGLGLRQIYYSMNVEVTDKGDVPEGYKVSRKEKRNFPLILESPSPNQTSLYFCASSLEGRDHNEKLFFGSGTQLSVL.

The chain combines TRBV27 with TRBJ2-7; a weak D match, TRBD2 (7 bases). Germline loops: CDR1 MNHEY, CDR2 SMNVEV (reference sequence). V was shortened by 6 bases and J by 3 bases, with 18 bases between the two germline ends. CDR3 length equals 15 residues. The CDR3 spells CASRARGAFGYEQYF. The DNA for the CDR3 is TGTGCCAGCAGGGCACGGGGGGCATTCGGCTACGAGCAGTACTTC.